Listed below are T cell receptor beta chains from one sample, sequenced in a study of T-cell reconstitution after alpha-beta-depleted transplantation in children. Using its own MiXCR run on the PCR reads, TCRdb lists one record per CDR3 protein. This sample has some 600,000 distinct CDR3 sequences, with 13% found just once. This sample comprised PBMCs, mostly from graft donor cells, obtained 360 days after TCRalphabeta/CD19-depleted stem cell transplant. These receptors all come from a male patient younger than 18 who had a stem cell transplant for acute myeloid leukemia, so the T cells may come from the graft donor. The CDR3 runs from the conserved cysteine through the conserved F or W. The D gene is left open where the match is weak. The size entry is marked missing in some rows and otherwise reads once, few, many or a size class.

v_call	clone_size	j_call	d_call	cdr3_aa	cdr3_nt
TRBV28	NA	TRBJ2-6	NA	CASSSGLISWPGANVLTF	TGTGCCAGCAGTTCGGGCTTAATCTCTTGGCCTGGGGCCAACGTCCTGACTTTC
TRBV28	few	TRBJ1-5	NA	CASRLVGSNQPQHF	TGTGCCAGCAGGCTCGTTGGAAGCAATCAGCCCCAGCATTTT
TRBV6-4	few	TRBJ2-2	NA	CASSAARNVGELFF	TGTGCCAGCAGTGCGGCTAGGAACGTCGGGGAGCTGTTTTTT
TRBV7-3	few	TRBJ2-2	NA	CASTLSGTSSGELFF	TGTGCCAGCACCTTAAGCGGGACAAGTTCCGGGGAGCTGTTTTTT
TRBV12-3/TRBV12-4	NA	TRBJ1-5	NA	CASSPTQGFGSQHF	TGTGCCAGCAGTCCGACACAGGGTTTTGGGTCCCAGCATTTT
TRBV27	few	TRBJ2-4	NA	CASSLAGRRFKNIQYF	TGTGCCAGCAGTTTAGCGGGAAGGCGATTCAAAAACATTCAGTACTTC
TRBV23-1	few	TRBJ2-7	NA	CASSQSGQAYSYEQYF	TGCGCCAGCAGTCAATCTGGCCAGGCCTACTCCTACGAGCAGTACTTC
TRBV4-3	many	TRBJ2-6	TRBD2	CASSNGLGFFGANVLTF	TGCGCCAGCAGCAATGGACTAGGGTTTTTTGGGGCCAACGTCCTGACTTTC
TRBV7-8	few	TRBJ2-5	NA	CASSPTAGGLTPQYF	TGTGCCAGCAGCCCCACCGCCGGGGGGCTTACCCCCCAGTACTTC
TRBV9	few	TRBJ2-7	TRBD2	CASSPGLAGDPYEQYF	TGTGCCAGCAGCCCAGGACTAGCGGGAGACCCCTACGAGCAGTACTTC
TRBV20-1	few	TRBJ1-1	TRBD1	CSARDRDSLNTEAFF	TGCAGTGCTAGAGATCGGGACAGCTTGAACACTGAAGCTTTCTTT
TRBV20-1	NA	TRBJ2-1	NA	CCARELGEPYNEQFF	TGCTGTGCTAGAGAGCTAGGGGAGCCTTACAATGAGCAGTTCTTC
TRBV28	many	TRBJ2-7	TRBD2	CASRQVAGVYEQYF	TGTGCCAGCAGACAGGTAGCGGGGGTCTACGAGCAGTACTTC
TRBV28	NA	TRBJ2-2	NA	CASSLPAPTSFETGELFF	TGTGCCAGCAGTTTGCCTGCCCCAACCAGTTTCGAGACCGGGGAGCTGTTTTTT
TRBV28	many	TRBJ2-6	TRBD2	CASSFPSGLNSGANVLTF	TGTGCCAGCAGTTTTCCGTCGGGACTAAACTCTGGGGCCAACGTCCTGACTTTC
TRBV5-1	few	TRBJ2-7	NA	CASSWVGGEQYF	TGCGCCAGCAGCTGGGTCGGTGGGGAGCAGTACTTC
TRBV11-1	few	TRBJ2-1	NA	CASNQNYNEQFF	TGTGCCAGCAATCAGAATTACAATGAGCAGTTCTTC
TRBV11-2	NA	TRBJ2-2	NA	CASSYRLGGVTGELFF	TGTGCCAGCAGCTATAGGCTGGGGGGAGTGACCGGGGAGCTGTTTTTT
TRBV12-3/TRBV12-4	few	TRBJ1-2	NA	CASSFSLGSNYGYTF	TGTGCCAGCAGTTTTAGTTTGGGGAGCAACTATGGCTACACCTTC
TRBV24-1	many	TRBJ1-5	NA	CATSERNNQPQHF	TGTGCCACCAGTGAACGGAACAATCAGCCCCAGCATTTT
TRBV29-1	few	TRBJ2-7	TRBD2	CSVGGRAAGLAYF	TGCAGCGTTGGGGGCAGGGCAGCGGGACTAGCATACTTC
TRBV4-2	NA	TRBJ1-1	NA	CASSQGRGDTEAFF	TGTGCCAGCAGCCAGGGCCGGGGGGATACTGAAGCTTTCTTT
TRBV20-1	few	TRBJ2-7	TRBD1	CSAQFRDRGNEQYF	TGCAGTGCTCAATTCCGGGACAGGGGGAACGAGCAGTACTTC
TRBV7-3	NA	TRBJ2-1	NA	CASNRGRAYNEQFF	TGTGCCAGCAACCGGGGGAGAGCCTACAATGAGCAGTTCTTC
TRBV6-2/TRBV6-3	few	TRBJ2-7	NA	CASSYALIHYEQYF	TGTGCCAGCAGTTACGCTCTGATACACTACGAGCAGTACTTC
TRBV14	NA	TRBJ2-1	TRBD2	CASSQEIGQAGGLAGGLYNEQFF	TGTGCCAGCAGCCAAGAAATCGGGCAGGCCGGGGGATTAGCGGGAGGACTCTACAATGAGCAGTTCTTC
TRBV6-2/TRBV6-3	NA	TRBJ2-1	TRBD2	CASSYSKLAGAVNEQFF	TGTGCCAGCAGTTACTCGAAGCTAGCGGGAGCCGTAAATGAGCAGTTCTTC
TRBV20-1	few	TRBJ2-3	TRBD1	CSATQQGSTDTQYF	TGCAGTGCTACACAACAGGGGAGCACAGATACGCAGTATTTT
TRBV7-9	few	TRBJ2-2	NA	CASSSSIHAGELFF	TGTGCCAGCAGCTCTTCTATCCACGCCGGGGAGCTGTTTTTT
TRBV10-3	NA	TRBJ1-2	NA	CATQNPYGYTF	TGTGCCACCCAGAACCCTTATGGCTACACCTTC
TRBV20-1	NA	TRBJ2-1	NA	CCARVQQGFRSYNEQFF	TGCTGTGCTAGAGTCCAACAGGGCTTTAGAAGCTACAATGAGCAGTTCTTC
TRBV9	NA	TRBJ2-5	NA	CASSQRAPTGTKGETQYF	TGTGCCAGCAGCCAACGTGCTCCCACCGGGACAAAAGGAGAGACCCAGTACTTC
TRBV20-1	many	TRBJ2-7	NA	CSASIGFRYEQYF	TGCAGTGCTAGTATAGGGTTTCGCTACGAGCAGTACTTC
TRBV4-3	few	TRBJ2-1	NA	CASSSRPSSYNEQFF	TGCGCCAGCAGCTCCCGACCAAGCTCCTACAATGAGCAGTTCTTC
TRBV3-1	few	TRBJ2-1	TRBD2	CASSQGTRLAGDTEQFF	TGTGCCAGCAGCCAAGGAACTCGGCTAGCGGGAGATACTGAGCAGTTCTTC
TRBV6-5	few	TRBJ2-7	TRBD1	CASSYSRDSSYEQYF	TGTGCCAGCAGTTACAGCCGGGACAGCTCCTACGAGCAGTACTTC
TRBV7-9	NA	TRBJ2-1	TRBD2	CASSSPGLADLNEQFF	TGTGCCAGCAGCTCCCCGGGACTAGCGGACCTCAATGAGCAGTTCTTC
TRBV19	few	TRBJ2-1	NA	CASTDYNEQFF	TGTGCCAGCACAGATTACAATGAGCAGTTCTTC
TRBV11-2	few	TRBJ2-2	TRBD2	CASSLAGGTGSGELFF	TGTGCCAGCAGCTTAGCGGGGGGGACCGGGTCCGGGGAGCTGTTTTTT
TRBV20-1	NA	TRBJ2-5	NA	CSAGKARTDQETQYF	TGCAGTGCCGGAAAGGCCCGGACAGACCAAGAGACCCAGTACTTC
TRBV4-3	many	TRBJ2-1	TRBD1	CASSQERTGLNEQFF	TGCGCCAGCAGCCAAGAACGGACAGGGCTCAATGAGCAGTTCTTC
TRBV29-1	NA	TRBJ2-1	NA	CSVEGRVNNEQFF	TGCAGCGTTGAGGGCAGGGTGAACAATGAGCAGTTCTTC
TRBV6-5	NA	TRBJ2-2	NA	CASSYSILADPSTGELFF	TGTGCCAGCAGTTACTCGATCTTGGCCGACCCGAGCACCGGGGAGCTGTTTTTT
TRBV28	NA	TRBJ1-1	NA	CASSSWGVAFF	TGTGCCAGCAGCTCCTGGGGGGTTGCTTTCTTT
TRBV29-1	few	TRBJ1-2	NA	CSVRDYGYTF	TGCAGCGTCAGGGACTATGGCTACACCTTC
TRBV5-6	many	TRBJ2-1	NA	CASSFGGPSSYNEQFF	TGTGCCAGCAGCTTTGGCGGGCCGAGCTCCTACAATGAGCAGTTCTTC
TRBV12-3/TRBV12-4	NA	TRBJ2-7	NA	CASSLRVGTVIYYEQYF	TGTGCCAGCAGTTTACGGGTGGGTACAGTGATATACTACGAGCAGTACTTC
TRBV5-1	NA	TRBJ2-7	TRBD2	CASSSLGGGIYEQYF	TGCGCCAGCAGCTCGCTCGGGGGAGGGATCTACGAGCAGTACTTC
TRBV28	few	TRBJ2-7	TRBD2	CASSPVGIRLAGFYEQYF	TGTGCCAGCAGTCCTGTCGGTATTAGACTAGCGGGATTCTACGAGCAGTACTTC
TRBV29-1	many	TRBJ2-5	NA	CSDKQGGQETQYF	TGCAGCGATAAACAGGGAGGCCAAGAGACCCAGTACTTC
TRBV30	NA	TRBJ2-7	NA	CAWSVKTTVSRDEQYF	TGTGCCTGGAGTGTAAAAACGACAGTGAGTCGTGACGAGCAGTACTTC
TRBV20-1	NA	TRBJ2-3	NA	CSARDGRAGTDTQYF	TGCAGTGCTAGAGATGGGCGGGCTGGGACAGATACGCAGTATTTT
TRBV20-1	NA	TRBJ2-3	NA	CSARGLVGLTDTQYF	TGCAGTGCTAGAGGTCTAGTAGGCCTCACAGATACGCAGTATTTT
TRBV18	NA	TRBJ2-5	TRBD2	CASSPRAGGVSGETQYF	TGTGCCAGCTCACCACGGGCGGGAGGGGTCTCGGGAGAGACCCAGTACTTC
TRBV5-5	NA	TRBJ2-1	NA	CASSAPLTSYNEQFF	TGTGCCAGCAGCGCACCCCTCACCTCCTACAATGAGCAGTTCTTC